A selection of T cell receptor beta chains follows, all from one sample in a study of T cell responses to AZD1222 COVID-19 vaccine. Here immunoSEQ multiplex PCR was the method, and the copy in TCRdb shows in-frame clones only, minus some. This table holds roughly 130,000 clones, roughly 87% found once. The sequencing here drew on peripheral blood, taken on day 0 of AZD1222 vaccination. These receptors all come from an adult in good health. CDR3s include the opening cysteine and the closing phenylalanine or tryptophan. The D gene is left open where the match is weak. Clone size appears in some rows only: once, few, many, or a class for an expanded clone.

abundance	d_gene	v_gene	j_gene	CDR3nt	CDR3aa
NA	NA	TRBV18	TRBJ2-7	TGTGCCAGCTCACCCCTTCGCGGGGCTAACTCCTACGAGCAGTACTTC	CASSPLRGANSYEQYF
NA	TRBD2	TRBV15	TRBJ2-3	TGTGCCACCAGCAGAGATCTAGCGGGGGGCACAGATACGCAGTATTTT	CATSRDLAGGTDTQYF
NA	NA	TRBV5-4	TRBJ2-2	TGTGCCAGCAGCCCTGACTCGGGTCCGAACACCGGGGAGCTGTTTTTT	CASSPDSGPNTGELFF
NA	NA	TRBV2	TRBJ2-1	TGTGCCAGCAGTGCCTACAATGAGCAGTTCTTC	CASSAYNEQFF
NA	TRBD2	TRBV9	TRBJ2-1	TGTGCCAGCAGCGTAGCTCAGGGCGGGGGGGCCAGCTCCTACAATGAGCAGTTCTTC	CASSVAQGGGASSYNEQFF
once	NA	TRBV11-2	TRBJ2-7	TGTGCCAGCAGCTTAGATGCCCAGGGCCCCTACGAGCAGTACTTC	CASSLDAQGPYEQYF
NA	TRBD1	TRBV5-6	TRBJ2-7	TGTGCCAGCAGCTTGGGACAGGGGGTTGTGGACTTC	CASSLGQGVVDF
NA	TRBD1	TRBV27	TRBJ1-5	TGTGCCAGCAGTTTATCGAGCCAGGGGGCAGGTCAGCCCCAGCATTTT	CASSLSSQGAGQPQHF
NA	NA	TRBV5-1	TRBJ2-7	TGCGCCAGCAGCCTAAGGTCCTCCAGTCTCTCCTACGAGCAGTACTTC	CASSLRSSSLSYEQYF
few	TRBD2	TRBV19	TRBJ2-7	TGTGCCAGTAGTCCTAGGACTAGCGCATACGAGCAGTACTTC	CASSPRTSAYEQYF
once	TRBD1	TRBV6-5	TRBJ2-7	TGTGCCAGCAGTCACGGACAGGGGAACTACGAGCAGTACTTC	CASSHGQGNYEQYF
NA	NA	TRBV7-2	TRBJ1-1	TGTGCCAGCAGCCTCCAAGCGGGGGCACACACTGAAGCTTTCTTT	CASSLQAGAHTEAFF
NA	NA	TRBV12-5	TRBJ2-7	TGTGCTAGTGGTTTTTCTAAGGAGGGAACGCCATGGGGTTACGAGCAGTACTTC	CASGFSKEGTPWGYEQYF
NA	NA	TRBV12-3/TRBV12-4	TRBJ2-2	TGTGCCAGCAGACTAGCCGGGGAGCTGTTTTTT	CASRLAGELFF
NA	TRBD1	TRBV27	TRBJ1-5	TGTGCCAGCAGTCAGACAGGGTTACATCAGCCCCAGCATTTT	CASSQTGLHQPQHF
NA	NA	TRBV10-3	TRBJ2-5	TGTGCCATCAGTGACGGAACTCAAGAGACCCAGTACTTC	CAISDGTQETQYF
NA	TRBD1	TRBV3-1/TRBV3-2	TRBJ2-5	TGTGCCAGCAGCTATCCGGGACAGGGGAGAAAGACCCAGTACTTC	CASSYPGQGRKTQYF
NA	NA	TRBV24-1	TRBJ2-2	TGTGCCACCAGTTCATTGGCAGGGTACACCGGGGAGCTGTTTTTT	CATSSLAGYTGELFF
few	NA	TRBV27	TRBJ1-6	TGTGCCAGCAGTTCGTGGACGACAGTTGCCTCTGGTTCACCCCTCCACTTT	CASSSWTTVASGSPLHF
NA	NA	TRBV18	TRBJ1-6	TGTGCCAGCTCACCAGATGGGTATTCACCCCTCCACTTT	CASSPDGYSPLHF
few	TRBD1	TRBV2	TRBJ1-2	TGTGCCAGCAGAAGGGACAGGGGAATTGACTATGGCTACACCTTC	CASRRDRGIDYGYTF
NA	TRBD1	TRBV5-4	TRBJ1-2	TGTGCCAGCAGGACCGGGACAGGGGTTTATGGCTACACCTTC	CASRTGTGVYGYTF
NA	NA	TRBV7-9	TRBJ1-1	TGTGCCAGCAGCCCTGGACGGGGCCCTGAAGCTTTCTTT	CASSPGRGPEAFF
few	TRBD1	TRBV29-1	TRBJ1-2	TGCAGCGTTGTGGACAGGATTTATGGCTACACCTTC	CSVVDRIYGYTF
NA	NA	TRBV5-4	TRBJ2-7	TGTGCCAGCAGCTTGTGGGGCAGGGAAAGGTCCTACGAGCAGTACTTC	CASSLWGRERSYEQYF
NA	TRBD1	TRBV18	TRBJ1-2	TGTGCCAGCTCGGAGGGACAGGACTATGGCTACACCTTC	CASSEGQDYGYTF
NA	NA	TRBV6-1	TRBJ2-5	TGTGCCAGCAGTGATGAGGACTGTAACTTC	CASSDEDCNF
NA	NA	TRBV2	TRBJ1-5	TGTGCCAGCAGTCTGGGGGCTAACAATCGGCCCCAGCATTTT	CASSLGANNRPQHF
NA	NA	TRBV6-5	TRBJ2-4	TGTGCCAGCCGACCCAGGAGAAACATTCAGTACTTC	CASRPRRNIQYF
NA	NA	TRBV10-2	TRBJ2-2	TGCGCCAGCACCGGCCGACGTCGGGGGAACACCGGGGAGCTGTTTTTT	CASTGRRRGNTGELFF
NA	TRBD2	TRBV5-4	TRBJ2-2	TGTGCCAGCAGCTTGGCCTCTAGCGGGGGAACGAACACCGGGGAGCTGTTTTTT	CASSLASSGGTNTGELFF
NA	NA	TRBV10-3	TRBJ1-5	TGTGCCATCAGTGAAGGGAATAGCAATCAGCCCCAGCATTTT	CAISEGNSNQPQHF
NA	NA	TRBV5-1	TRBJ1-1	TGCGCCAGCAGCGCCGGACTTACAGAGGGGAACACTGAAGCTTTCTTT	CASSAGLTEGNTEAFF
NA	TRBD1	TRBV15	TRBJ1-2	TGTGCCACCAGCGAGGTGGACAGGGGGAACTATGGCTACACCTTC	CATSEVDRGNYGYTF
NA	NA	TRBV28	TRBJ1-5	TGTGCCAGCAGTTTCGGGCAGGTCAATCAGCCCCAGCATTTT	CASSFGQVNQPQHF
once	TRBD1	TRBV9	TRBJ2-7	TGTGCCAGCAGCGTTGACCCCACAGGGGGCGCCTACGAGCAGTACTTC	CASSVDPTGGAYEQYF
NA	NA	TRBV20-1	TRBJ2-1	TGCAGTGCTCCTGCCAGGAATGAGCAGTTCTTC	CSAPARNEQFF
NA	TRBD1	TRBV7-9	TRBJ2-1	TGTGCCAGCAGCCCACGCCTGGACAGGGGGCTCCACAATGAGCAGTTCTTC	CASSPRLDRGLHNEQFF
NA	TRBD1	TRBV10-2	TRBJ1-2	TGCGCCAGCAGTGAGGGGACAGGGAACCTTGGCTACACCTTC	CASSEGTGNLGYTF
once	NA	TRBV18	TRBJ2-7	TGTGCCAGCTCACCAGAGGGGGGCTCCTACGAGCAGTACTTC	CASSPEGGSYEQYF
NA	NA	TRBV4-1	TRBJ2-1	TGCGCCAGCAGCCAAGAGGGACTGAGGTACCGTGAGCAGTTCTTC	CASSQEGLRYREQFF
NA	NA	TRBV6-5	TRBJ1-5	TGTGCCAGCAGTTTGGGGGGCGGTCAGCCCCAGCATTTT	CASSLGGGQPQHF
NA	TRBD1	TRBV13	TRBJ2-7	TGTGCCAGCAGCCGGAGACAGGGGGCTACCGAGCAGTACTTC	CASSRRQGATEQYF
once	TRBD2	TRBV19	TRBJ2-3	TGTGCCAGTAGTCCAATAGCGGGGGGAACAGATACGCAGTATTTT	CASSPIAGGTDTQYF
NA	NA	TRBV27	TRBJ2-2	TGTGCCAGCAGTCCCTTTAGGGGTTGGGCCGGGGAGCTGTTTTTT	CASSPFRGWAGELFF
NA	TRBD1	TRBV5-6	TRBJ1-2	TGTGCCAGCAGCCCGATCCAGGGGGCCGGCTATGGCTACACCTTC	CASSPIQGAGYGYTF
NA	NA	TRBV28	TRBJ2-2	TGTGCCAGCACAGGGCAAAACGGGGAGCTGTTTTTT	CASTGQNGELFF
once	TRBD1	TRBV28	TRBJ2-7	TGTGCCAGCAGTTTATGGACAGGGGCGACGTACGAGCAGTACTTC	CASSLWTGATYEQYF
NA	TRBD1	TRBV24-1	TRBJ2-5	TGTGCCACCAGTGATACTTCACGAGGGACAGGGAGCGGGGAGACCCAGTACTTC	CATSDTSRGTGSGETQYF
NA	TRBD1	TRBV19	TRBJ2-3	TGTGCCAGTGAGACAGGGGGTAGCACAGATACGCAGTATTTT	CASETGGSTDTQYF
NA	NA	TRBV11-3	TRBJ1-5	TGTGCCAGCAGCTTCGGGGCCGAGGGGGGGGGTGATAATCAGCCCCAGCATTTT	CASSFGAEGGGDNQPQHF
NA	TRBD1	TRBV29-1	TRBJ2-5	TGCAGCGTTAACAGGGGAATTAAGACCCAGTACTTC	CSVNRGIKTQYF
NA	NA	TRBV7-3	TRBJ2-2	TGTGCCAGCAGCTTTGGGGGGATCACCGGGGAGCTGTTTTTT	CASSFGGITGELFF
NA	NA	TRBV12-3/TRBV12-4	TRBJ1-1	TGTGCCAGCCGACAGCTGAACACTGAAGCTTTCTTT	CASRQLNTEAFF
NA	NA	TRBV7-9	TRBJ1-4	TGTGCCAGCAGCTTAGGGACAGCAACTAATGAAAAACTGTTTTTT	CASSLGTATNEKLFF
NA	NA	TRBV4-1	TRBJ2-7	TGCGCCAGCAGCCAAGGTCAGGCCGGGCATGGCTCCTACGAGCAGTACTTC	CASSQGQAGHGSYEQYF